This T cell receptor (beta chain) was sequenced for a study of blood T cell repertoires in COVID-19. TCRdb keeps only in-frame clones here, not all; method: immunoSEQ multiplex PCR. The table has about 73,000 clones, 85% to 90% seen once. This CDR3 comprises 14 residues. The J segment lost 3 bases and the V segment lost 6 bases, leaving 3 bases of the junction unmatched. Germline CDR1 is SGDLS and CDR2 is YYNGEE. This clone was seen at least ten times. The TCR sequence derives from an elderly man with acute or convalescent COVID-19. V and J are TRBV9 and TRBJ2-3, with TRBD2 identical over 11 bases. Input material: peripheral blood. The CDR3 here is CASTSGGYTDTQYF. The CDR3 DNA reads as TGTGCCAGCACTAGCGGGGGGTATACAGATACGCAGTATTTT.